Following are 32 T cell receptor beta chains from one sample sequenced in a study of PD-L1 blockade in urothelial cancer. Data came from immunoSEQ multiplex PCR; TCRdb stores just in-frame clones and leaves some out. The sample includes under 120,000 clones, over 75% seen only once; the top ten take roughly 2.3%. The sample consisted of PBMCs, taken around atezolizumab (anti-PD-L1) treatment. The receptors derive from a man in his fifties with urothelial cancer.

This chain links TRBV28 with TRBJ2-7; D is uncertain. CDR3 length equals 12 residues. Trimming shortened V by 5 bases and J by 4 bases, and 9 bases separated the two germline ends. Germline CDR1 and CDR2: MDHEN and SYDVKM. DNA of the CDR3: TGTGCCAGCAGTCCTACCCCTTACGAGCAGTACTTC. This translates into CASSPTPYEQYF.

The chain couples TRBV7-3 to TRBJ2-1; TRBD2 agrees at 12 bases. The ends lost 4 bases at V and 2 bases at J; junction bases unmatched: 3. The germline V gene has CDR1 SGHTA and CDR2 FQGTGA. The CDR3 is 16 amino acids. DNA of the CDR3: TGTGCCAGCAGCTCCTGGACTAGCGGGACCTACAATGAGCAGTTCTTC. This sequence encodes CASSSWTSGTYNEQFF.

This clone was found a few times. The V call is TRBV5-1, the J call TRBJ2-7; TRBD1 aligns across 7 bases. Germline V gene sequence: CDR1 SGHRS, CDR2 YFSETQ. The CDR3 consists of 14 residues. V lost 4 bases to trimming and J lost 3 bases; unmatched junction nucleotides: 7. The chain's CDR3 is CASSPRDSLYEQYF. In DNA, the CDR3 is TGCGCCAGCAGCCCTCGGGACAGTCTCTACGAGCAGTACTTC.

V gene TRBV5-6 combines with J gene TRBJ2-2; TRBD1 aligns across 9 bases. The J segment lost 5 bases and the V segment lost 4 bases, leaving 9 bases of the junction unmatched. Germline CDR1 and CDR2: SGHDT and YYEEEE. The CDR3 is 16 amino acids. The CDR3 bases are TGTGCCAGCAGCCGCCGGGACAGGGATTGGACCGGGGAGCTGTTTTTT. Translating gives CASSRRDRDWTGELFF. Based on the CDR3 plus reference TRBV5-6 and TRBJ2-2, the full variable domain is DAGVTQSPTHLIKTRGQQVTLRCSPKSGHDTVSWYQQALGQGPQFIFQYYEEEERQRGNFPDRFSGHQFPNYSSELNVNALLLGDSALYLCASSRRDRDWTGELFFGEGSRLTVL.

This clone has just one count. The rearrangement links TRBV28 to TRBJ2-6; TRBD1 might be the D (5 bases). Germline CDR1 MDHEN, CDR2 SYDVKM. The CDR3 covers 17 residues. V dropped 2 bases and J dropped 0 bases, with 11 bases sitting between them. The CDR3 region has the DNA TGTGCCAGCAGTTTAGCCAGGGCCACCTCTGGGGCCAACGTCCTGACTTTC. Amino acids: CASSLARATSGANVLTF.

This chain uses TRBV6-6 with TRBJ2-5; tentatively, D is TRBD2 (6 bases). V was shortened by 4 bases and J by 3 bases, with 12 bases between the two germline ends. The CDR3 totals 14 residues. The germline CDR1 and CDR2 sequences are MNHNY and SVGAGI (reference sequence). The CDR3 nucleotides read TGTGCCAGCAGTTTACTAGCAGTCAAAGAGACCCAGTACTTC. It specifies CASSLLAVKETQYF.

The chain recombines TRBV11-2 with TRBJ1-3; the match to TRBD1 covers 7 bases. V gave up 1 base and J gave up 3 bases; unmatched junction bases: 6. This CDR3 comprises 16 residues. Germline CDR1 SGHAT, CDR2 FQNNGV. The CDR3 sequence is CASSLASTGVGNTIYF. For the CDR3, the DNA is TGTGCCAGCAGCTTAGCGAGTACAGGGGTTGGAAACACCATATATTTT.

This clone was seen just once. The chain combines TRBV2 with TRBJ2-3; a possible D gene is TRBD1 (7 bases). The CDR3 runs 13 residues. CDR1 is SNHLY, CDR2 FYNNEI, per germline. The V end lost 11 bases, the J end lost 0 bases, and 12 bases lay between the germline ends. CDR3 sequence (DNA): TGTGCCCCGGCGGGACAGAGCACAGATACGCAGTATTTT. This translates into CAPAGQSTDTQYF.

The rearrangement joins TRBV21-1 to TRBJ2-7; the D call in the table, TRBD2, was not verified against the DNA. TRBV21-1 is labeled a pseudogene. CDR3 length: 16 amino acids. The DNA for the CDR3 is TGTGCCAGCAGCATGCGCTCGACTAGCGGGAGGTACGAGCAGTACTTC. Its protein product is CASSMRSTSGRYEQYF.

This clone was recorded once. This sequence joins TRBV5-8 and TRBJ2-3; a weak D match, TRBD2 (5 bases). Looked up from germline, CDR1 is SGHTS and CDR2 is YDEGEE. Trimming took off 6 bases at V and 0 bases at J, with 14 bases between the two ends. The CDR3 totals 15 residues. The CDR3 DNA sequence: TGTGCCAGCACCGAGCGGTTAACTAGCACAGATACGCAGTATTTT. Translation gives CASTERLTSTDTQYF. The full variable domain, with the rest looked up from reference TRBV5-8 and TRBJ2-3, is EAGVTQSPTHLIKTRGQQATLRCSPISGHTSVYWYQQALGLGLQFLLWYDEGEERNRGNFPPRFSGRQFPNYSSELNVNALELEDSALYLCASTERLTSTDTQYFGPGTRLTVL.

This clone came up once. The chain combines TRBV19 with TRBJ2-5, with D possibly being TRBD2 (5 bases). From germline, CDR1 is LNHDA and CDR2 SQIVND (reference sequence). Trimming cost V 5 bases and J 1 base, with 20 bases left between them. The CDR3 loop spans 17 amino acids. The CDR3 region has the DNA TGTGCCAGTAGTTCCACCCCCCGGACTGATCGCCAAGAGACCCAGTACTTC. Protein: CASSSTPRTDRQETQYF.

The rearrangement links TRBV28 to TRBJ2-1; D is perhaps TRBD2 (5 bases). Germline CDR1 MDHEN, CDR2 SYDVKM. The CDR3 consists of 16 residues. The V and J ends lost 6 bases and 0 bases respectively, with 15 bases between them. This chain's CDR3 is CASSPGGSSSYNEQFF. The CDR3, as DNA: TGTGCCAGCAGCCCGGGCGGGTCGAGCTCCTACAATGAGCAGTTCTTC.

The V gene is TRBV28, the J gene TRBJ2-3, with a possible D match to TRBD2 (6 bases). Per germline, CDR1 MDHEN and CDR2 SYDVKM. V lost 6 bases, J lost 3 bases, and 25 bases lay in between. This CDR3 has 18 residues. CDR3 protein: CASRVRGLKIEKTDTQYF. CDR3 in DNA: TGTGCCAGCAGAGTTAGAGGACTAAAGATTGAAAAGACAGATACGCAGTATTTT. The full variable domain, in which reference TRBV28 and TRBJ2-3 provide the parts outside the CDR3, is DVKVTQSSRYLVKRTGEKVFLECVQDMDHENMFWYRQDPGLGLRLIYFSYDVKMKEKGDIPEGYSVSREKKERFSLILESASTNQTSMYLCASRVRGLKIEKTDTQYFGPGTRLTVL.

V gene TRBV30 combines with J gene TRBJ1-4, with TRBD1 as a possible D gene (5 bases). The V end lost 0 bases, the J end lost 8 bases, and 13 bases lay between the germline ends. Germline V CDR1 and CDR2: GTSNPN, SVGIG (reference sequence). The CDR3 length is 14 residues. CDR3 loop: CAWSVGGGWEKLFF. In DNA form, the CDR3 reads TGTGCCTGGAGTGTCGGCGGGGGTTGGGAAAAACTGTTTTTT.

The chain combines TRBV7-3 with TRBJ1-2, with 11 bases that match TRBD1. Germline CDR1 and CDR2: SGHTA and FQGTGA. This CDR3 has 15 residues. J was trimmed by 10 bases and V by 5 bases; bases with no gene match: 12. The CDR3 region has the DNA TGTGCCAGCAGCGTATCCGGGACAGGGGGAGTTTCCTACACCTTC. As protein: CASSVSGTGGVSYTF.

The gene calls are TRBV25-1 and TRBJ2-5, with 13 bases that match TRBD2. Trimming at V came to 3 bases and at J to 2 bases, leaving 9 bases not matched to a gene. CDR1 is MGHDK, CDR2 SYGVNS, per germline. The CDR3 is made up of 18 amino acids. CDR3 sequence (DNA): TGTGCCAGCAGTGAGAGCTGGACTAGCGGGAGCTTTCAAGAGACCCAGTACTTC. It encodes CASSESWTSGSFQETQYF.

V is TRBV6-6 and J is TRBJ2-3, with 7 bases lining up with TRBD2. Germline V gene sequence: CDR1 MNHNY, CDR2 SVGAGI (reference sequence). The junction had 8 bases not matched to a gene; V was cut back by 5 bases and J by 0 bases. This CDR3 has 16 residues. For the CDR3, the DNA is TGTGCCAGCAGTCGAAGCGGGACTTCTAGCACAGATACGCAGTATTTT. This gives the protein CASSRSGTSSTDTQYF.

The CDR3 loop reads CAWSVRGYGINEKLFF. The DNA for the CDR3 is TGTGCCTGGAGTGTACGAGGGTACGGGATTAATGAAAAACTGTTTTTT. This rearrangement joins TRBV30 to TRBJ1-4; D call uncertain. There are 16 residues in the CDR3. Trimming took off 0 bases at V and 4 bases at J, with 15 bases between the two ends. CDR1 is GTSNPN, CDR2 SVGIG, per germline (reference sequence).

This chain joins TRBV19 and TRBJ2-3; TRBD1 agrees at 9 bases. V was clipped by 5 bases and J by 4 bases; unmatched bases: 13. CDR1 and CDR2 (germline): LNHDA, SQIVND (reference sequence). The length of the CDR3 is 17 residues. In nucleotides, the CDR3 is TGTGCCAGTAGTGCCCGTACAGGGGGCGCCCCGGCAGATACGCAGTATTTT. Encoded protein: CASSARTGGAPADTQYF.

The chain joins TRBV14 to TRBJ2-1; 7 bases are shared with TRBD1. The V gene's germline CDR1 is SGHDN and CDR2 FVKESK. V shed 7 bases and J 9 bases; nucleotides not matched to a gene: 9. This CDR3 is 13 amino acids long. The CDR3 sequence is CASNRQTGTEQFF. CDR3 DNA: TGTGCCAGCAACCGACAGACAGGGACTGAGCAGTTCTTC.

This clone was seen only once. The chain is built from TRBV2 and TRBJ1-1, with 9 bases matching TRBD1. The CDR3 extends over 15 amino acids. The germline V gene encodes CDR1 SNHLY and CDR2 FYNNEI. The ends lost 5 bases at V and 5 bases at J; junction bases unmatched: 9. CDR3 in DNA: TGTGCCAGCAGTCTGACGACAGGGGGTAGGACTGAAGCTTTCTTT. It specifies CASSLTTGGRTEAFF.

V usage is TRBV5-4 and J usage is TRBJ2-7; a weak D match, TRBD1 (6 bases). The CDR3 is made up of 14 amino acids. Germline V gives CDR1 SGHNT, CDR2 YYREEE (reference sequence). Trimming shortened V by 3 bases and J by 1 base, and 11 bases separated the two germline ends. The CDR3 bases are TGTGCCAGCAGCTCTCCGGGACAATCCTACGAGCAGTACTTC. Protein: CASSSPGQSYEQYF.

This clone was detected only once. The chain has TRBV27 and TRBJ1-6; D is uncertain. Germline lookup yields CDR1 MNHEY and CDR2 SMNVEV (reference sequence). The CDR3 loop spans 10 amino acids. The germline V and J ends were trimmed by 8 bases and 10 bases, with 6 bases remaining between them. The CDR3 loop is CASQNSPLHF. The CDR3 DNA reads as TGTGCCAGCCAGAACTCACCCCTCCACTTT.

The chain couples TRBV7-2 to TRBJ2-7, with D uncertain. Trimming took 3 bases from V and 2 from J, leaving 5 bases between them. The CDR3 is 12 amino acids. Germline values: CDR1 SGHTA, CDR2 FQGNSA. The CDR3 reads CASSLETYEQYF. DNA of the CDR3: TGTGCCAGCAGCTTGGAGACCTACGAGCAGTACTTC.

The V gene is TRBV6-5, the J gene TRBJ1-1, with 11 bases matching TRBD1. CDR1 is MNHEY, CDR2 SVGAGI, per germline. V lost 5 bases to trimming and J lost 4 bases; unmatched junction nucleotides: 6. The CDR3 spans 15 residues. CDR3 in DNA: TGTGCCAGCAGTGCGTCCGGGACAGGGGGCACTGAAGCTTTCTTT. Its translation: CASSASGTGGTEAFF.

Here the CDR3 reads CASSFSGSLYEQYF. In DNA form, the CDR3 reads TGTGCCAGCAGCTTTAGCGGGAGCCTGTACGAGCAGTACTTC. This sequence joins TRBV7-9 and TRBJ2-7; 9 positions agree with TRBD2. There are 14 residues in the CDR3. From germline, CDR1 is SEHNR and CDR2 FQNEAQ (reference sequence). Trimming cost V 3 bases and J 4 bases; bases outside gene matches: 4.

The chain links TRBV5-1 to TRBJ1-6; 7 bases are shared with TRBD1. The CDR3 runs 14 residues. Germline V CDR1 and CDR2: SGHRS, YFSETQ. The J segment lost 6 bases and the V segment lost 4 bases, leaving 4 bases of the junction unmatched. CDR3 sequence: CASSPRDSNSPLHF. CDR3 sequence (DNA): TGCGCCAGCAGCCCCCGGGACAGTAATTCACCCCTCCACTTT.

This chain joins TRBV19 and TRBJ1-1, with 11 bases lining up with TRBD1. In germline, CDR1 is LNHDA, CDR2 SQIVND (reference sequence). The V gene end was trimmed by 9 bases and the J gene end by 7 bases; junction bases not matched to a gene: 10. This CDR3 is 14 amino acids long. Written as DNA, the CDR3 is TGTGCCAGCTGGCCTTCCGGGACAGGGGGTGAAGCTTTCTTT. It yields the protein CASWPSGTGGEAFF.

The genes are TRBV4-1 and TRBJ1-5; 7 nucleotides match TRBD1. Germline V gene lookup returns CDR1 MGHRA and CDR2 YSYEKL. This CDR3 has 16 residues. V gave up 1 base and J gave up 0 bases; unmatched junction bases: 3. The CDR3 protein is CASSQGRGYSNQPQHF. The DNA of the CDR3 is TGCGCCAGCAGCCAAGGCAGGGGGTATAGCAATCAGCCCCAGCATTTT.

This chain uses TRBV5-1 with TRBJ1-1, with 7 nucleotides matching TRBD1. The CDR3 spans 14 residues. The V segment lost 1 base and the J segment 1 base; nucleotides outside the gene matches: 1. CDR1 is SGHRS, CDR2 YFSETQ, per germline. DNA of the CDR3: TGCGCCAGCAGCTTGACAGGGGAGAACACTGAAGCTTTCTTT. Its translation: CASSLTGENTEAFF.

This chain connects TRBV4-2 to TRBJ2-7; the D gene is possibly TRBD2 (6 bases). The CDR3 contains 14 residues. Germline CDR1 and CDR2: LGHNA and YNFKEQ. V dropped 4 bases and J dropped 1 base, with 11 bases sitting between them. The CDR3 sequence is CASSPLTSSYEQYF. The CDR3 nucleotides read TGTGCCAGCAGCCCACTGACTAGTTCCTACGAGCAGTACTTC.

The V gene is TRBV2, the J gene TRBJ1-1; the D is unclear. The germline V gene encodes CDR1 SNHLY and CDR2 FYNNEI. V lost 2 bases and J 1 base, leaving 2 bases between the germline ends. This CDR3 spans 12 amino acids. CDR3 in DNA: TGTGCCAGCAGTGAACAGAACACTGAAGCTTTCTTT. It is translated as CASSEQNTEAFF.